This TCR beta chain was captured by sequencing in a study of T cell changes during pregnancy in multiple sclerosis. Using immunoSEQ multiplex PCR, the repertoire was profiled, and TCRdb retains in-frame clones only, with some absent. This sample yields more than 65,000 clones, of which more than 90% are seen a single time; roughly 2% belongs to the top ten. CDR3 length equals 13 residues. Germline V lookup: CDR1 SGHAT, CDR2 FQNNGV. Trimming at V came to 5 bases and at J to 9 bases, leaving 6 bases not matched to a gene. The gene calls are TRBV11-2 and TRBJ2-7; TRBD2 aligns across 11 bases. The starting material was peripheral blood, obtained in the first trimester of pregnancy. This TCR was sampled from a female donor with multiple sclerosis, enrolled in a pregnancy study. The DNA of the CDR3 is TGTGCCAGCAGCCCGACTAGCGGGACATGGCAGTACTTC. This translates into CASSPTSGTWQYF.